This entry features one T cell receptor (beta chain) sequence. The sample comes from a study of blood T cell repertoires in COVID-19. The overall study: Material from acute and convalescent COVID-19 was sourced from the United States, Italy and Spain. T cells, B-cell-depleted T cells, or PBMCs supplied cDNA or gDNA.

Assay: immunoSEQ multiplex PCR; the TCRdb copy retains only in-frame clones and omits some. The data show about 160,000 clones, around 79% seen once. Looked up from germline, CDR1 is LGHDT and CDR2 is YNNKEL (reference sequence). J was trimmed by 0 bases and V by 4 bases; bases with no gene match: 8. The CDR3 extends over 17 amino acids. The sample comprised peripheral blood. The gene calls are TRBV3-1 (or the pseudogene TRBV3-2) and TRBJ1-3; 8 bases are shared with TRBD1. The sequence derives from a woman aged 60-70 years with COVID-19, enrolled during active disease. The CDR3 sequence: CASSPMTGAISGNTIYF. The CDR3 DNA reads as TGTGCCAGCAGCCCAATGACAGGGGCAATCTCTGGAAACACCATATATTTT.